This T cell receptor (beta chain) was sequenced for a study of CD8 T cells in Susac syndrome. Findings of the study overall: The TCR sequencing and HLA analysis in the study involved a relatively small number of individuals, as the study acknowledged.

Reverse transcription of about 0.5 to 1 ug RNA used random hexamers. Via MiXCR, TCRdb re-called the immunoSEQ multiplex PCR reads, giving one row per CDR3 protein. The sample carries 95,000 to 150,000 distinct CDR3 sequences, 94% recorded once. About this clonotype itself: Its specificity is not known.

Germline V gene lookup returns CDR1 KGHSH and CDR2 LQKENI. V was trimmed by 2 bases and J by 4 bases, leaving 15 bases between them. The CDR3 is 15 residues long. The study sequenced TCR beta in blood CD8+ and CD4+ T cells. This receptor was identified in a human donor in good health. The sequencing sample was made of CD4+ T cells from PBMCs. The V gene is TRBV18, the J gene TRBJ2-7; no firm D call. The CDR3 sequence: CASSPGFSWVYEQYF. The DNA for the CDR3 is TGTGCCAGCTCACCAGGGTTTTCGTGGGTTTACGAGCAGTACTTC.